This T cell receptor (beta chain) was found in a study of OX40 agonist ivuxolimab in advanced cancers. Measured with immunoSEQ multiplex PCR; TCRdb has only the in-frame clones, and not every one. In the table there are 98,000 or so clones, 91% of which are singletons. For this clone: The antigen is undetermined.

On cycle 4 day 1 and cycle 7 day 1, as well as at baseline, blood was sampled. Regarding the study as a whole: In CD8+ T cells, expanded clones were on average more numerous than in CD4+. Part of the nonresponder group also had normalized T-cell clonal expansion that was low. The antigen specificity of the peripheral T cells (those that were expanded) was not determined.

This receptor was taken from an adult with an advanced solid tumor such as melanoma, head and neck, liver or kidney cancer. The sequencing used CD4+ or CD8+ T cells sorted from blood, collected in a trial of the OX40 agonist ivuxolimab.

The CDR3 DNA reads TGTGCCAGCAGTTACAGGGGGGGGTTCAATCAGCCCCAGCATTTT. This translates into CASSYRGGFNQPQHF. This chain uses TRBV6-6 with TRBJ1-5; D might be TRBD1 (6 bases). From germline, CDR1 is MNHNY and CDR2 SVGAGI (reference sequence). Trimming left V 2 bases short and J 3 bases short, with 11 bases between. This CDR3 is 15 amino acids long.